Following are 14 T cell receptor beta chains from one sample sequenced in a study of PD-L1 blockade in urothelial cancer. Some clones are missing from TCRdb's copy, which holds only in-frame ones; the method was immunoSEQ multiplex PCR. This sample carries about 91,000 clones, roughly 90% of them seen once, and the ten largest clones take approximately 10%. Sample: PBMCs, taken around atezolizumab (anti-PD-L1) treatment. Receptors were obtained from a man in his fifties or sixties with urothelial cancer.

This clone was seen once. The V gene is TRBV5-1, the J gene TRBJ1-2; a weak D match, TRBD1 (5 bases). The CDR3 spans 15 residues. Trimming stripped 0 bases from V and 2 bases from J, with 11 bases between. Germline values: CDR1 SGHRS, CDR2 YFSETQ. In DNA, the CDR3 is TGCGCCAGCAGCTTGGATTCCGCAGGGAACTATGGCTACACCTTC. Protein product: CASSLDSAGNYGYTF.

The V gene is TRBV5-6, the J gene TRBJ1-3; D gene unclear. V was cut by 1 base and J by 0 bases, with 8 bases left in between. The CDR3 consists of 15 residues. The germline CDR1 and CDR2 sequences are SGHDT and YYEEEE. The CDR3, as DNA: TGTGCCAGCAGCTTGCCCCCAGGCTCTGGAAACACCATATATTTT. Translated, it gives CASSLPPGSGNTIYF.

This chain links TRBV7-2 with TRBJ1-1; D uncertain. The CDR3 length is 15 residues. CDR1 is SGHTA and CDR2 is FQGNSA in the germline V gene. V was pared by 4 bases and J by 2 bases, with 14 bases between. The CDR3 coding sequence is TGTGCCAGCAGCTCAGTACCCGACACCAACACTGAAGCTTTCTTT. Translation: CASSSVPDTNTEAFF.

V gene TRBV5-4 combines with J gene TRBJ2-7; 9 nucleotides align to TRBD1. CDR3 size: 14 residues. CDR1 and CDR2 (germline): SGHNT, YYREEE (reference sequence). Trimming cost V 2 bases and J 4 bases; bases outside gene matches: 4. The CDR3 DNA reads TGTGCCAGCAGCTTCGACAGGGGGATATACGAGCAGTACTTC. The encoded protein is CASSFDRGIYEQYF.

The CDR3 loop is CASSLGARRSTDTQYF. CDR3 DNA sequence: TGCGCCAGCAGCTTGGGAGCTAGACGAAGCACAGATACGCAGTATTTT. The genes are TRBV5-1 and TRBJ2-3, with D unclear. This CDR3 region has 16 residues. In germline, CDR1 is SGHRS, CDR2 YFSETQ. V lost 0 bases and J 0 bases, leaving 11 bases between the germline ends.

A single count supports this clone. V and J are TRBV30 and TRBJ2-3; D gene ambiguous. The germline V and J ends were trimmed by 1 base and 2 bases, with 7 bases remaining between them. Germline CDR1 reads GTSNPN; CDR2 reads SVGIG (reference sequence). The CDR3 extends over 13 amino acids. The CDR3 sequence: CAWSGTSTDTQYF. CDR3 coding DNA: TGTGCCTGGAGTGGTACTTCCACAGATACGCAGTATTTT.

This chain connects TRBV6-1 to TRBJ2-6; 7 bases map to TRBD1. V lost 1 base and J lost 4; bases outside the gene matches: 7. This CDR3 spans 17 amino acids. CDR1 and CDR2 from the germline V gene are MNHNS and SASEGT. CDR3 nucleotides: TGTGCCAGCAGTGAAGTAGGGACAGTATCAGGGGCCAACGTCCTGACTTTC. This sequence encodes CASSEVGTVSGANVLTF.

This chain joins TRBV6-6 and TRBJ1-2, with TRBD1 matching 7 bases. V dropped 2 bases and J dropped 7; count of bases not matched to a gene: 7. The CDR3 is 14 amino acids. Germline V gene lookup returns CDR1 MNHNY and CDR2 SVGAGI (reference sequence). This CDR3 reads CASSYQGDDGGYTF. DNA of the CDR3: TGTGCCAGCAGTTACCAGGGGGACGATGGTGGCTACACCTTC.

The V and J genes are TRBV30 and TRBJ1-1; 7 bases are a match to TRBD1. Germline values: CDR1 GTSNPN, CDR2 SVGIG (reference sequence). With 2 bases clipped from V and 11 bases from J, the junction kept 8 bases outside the gene matches. The CDR3 length is 12 residues. For the CDR3, the DNA is TGTGCCTGGAGTTACCCGGGACAGTTTGCTTTCTTT. Translated, it gives CAWSYPGQFAFF. Drawing the rest from reference TRBV30 and TRBJ1-1, the complete variable domain is SQTIHQWPATLVQPVGSPLSLECTVEGTSNPNLYWYRQAAGRGLQLLFYSVGIGQISSEVPQNLSASRPQDRQFILSSKKLLLSDSGFYLCAWSYPGQFAFFGQGTRLTVV.

The J gene is TRBJ2-1, the V gene TRBV19; 8 bases line up with TRBD2. The CDR3 length is 14 residues. The V segment lost 6 bases and the J segment 13 bases; nucleotides outside the gene matches: 14. CDR1 LNHDA and CDR2 SQIVND come from the germline V gene (reference sequence). CDR3 sequence: CASRDLFAGGPQFF. CDR3 DNA sequence: TGTGCCAGTAGGGACCTTTTTGCGGGAGGCCCTCAGTTCTTC.

The CDR3 DNA follows: TGTGCCAGCAGCCCCGGGACAGGGGATCCCTACGAGCAGTACTTC. This translates into CASSPGTGDPYEQYF. V is TRBV27 and J is TRBJ2-7; TRBD1 aligns across 10 bases. The length of the CDR3 is 15 residues. Germline V gene data show CDR1 as MNHEY and CDR2 as SMNVEV (reference sequence). Unmatched junction bases numbered 7, after V lost 6 bases and J lost 2 bases.

This clone has a handful of counts. J is TRBJ1-2 and V is TRBV10-3, with a tentative D call TRBD1 (5 bases). V lost 5 bases to trimming and J lost 8 bases, with 12 bases between them. CDR3 length: 12 amino acids. In germline, CDR1 is ENHRY, CDR2 SYGVKD. DNA for the CDR3: TGTGCCATCAGTCTAGCGGGGGAAGGCTACACCTTC. Amino acid sequence: CAISLAGEGYTF.

The chain uses TRBV14 and TRBJ2-3; 9 bases are a match to TRBD2. CDR1 is SGHDN, CDR2 FVKESK, per germline. Unmatched junction bases numbered 14, after V lost 1 base and J lost 0 bases. The CDR3 is 20 residues long. The CDR3 DNA reads as TGTGCCAGCAGCCAAGGGTCCGAGCGGGGGGACCGCCGTAGCACAGATACGCAGTATTTT. This translates into CASSQGSERGDRRSTDTQYF.

This chain joins TRBV7-9 and TRBJ2-7, with D maybe TRBD2 (6 bases). Trimming removed 5 bases at V and 2 bases at J, with 10 bases between. Looked up from germline, CDR1 is SEHNR and CDR2 is FQNEAQ (reference sequence). The CDR3 loop spans 13 amino acids. Here the CDR3 DNA reads TGTGCCAGCAGCACACGGGGGACCTACGAGCAGTACTTC. Protein: CASSTRGTYEQYF.